This is a list of T cell receptor beta chains from one sample in a study of cytomegalovirus exposure and HLA in healthy donors. The data were produced by immunoSEQ multiplex PCR, yet TCRdb's version contains in-frame clones alone and is incomplete. Of 60,000 to 90,000 clones in the sample, about 79% were seen once. The specimen sequenced was PBMCs. These receptor sequences come from a man between 65 and 79 years old in good health and CMV-seropositive. The CDR3 runs from the conserved cysteine through the conserved F or W. A D gene is named only where the DNA matches it firmly. Clone size, where shown, is once, few, many, or a class for clones that have expanded.

J gene	D gene	V gene	clone size	CDR3 protein	CDR3 DNA
TRBJ2-6	-	TRBV2	-	CASTERGQTSSGANVLTF	TGTGCCAGCACCGAAAGGGGACAGACTAGCTCTGGGGCCAACGTCCTGACTTTC
TRBJ2-5	TRBD2	TRBV2	-	CASRPGLADGETQYF	TGTGCCAGCAGGCCCGGACTAGCGGACGGGGAGACCCAGTACTTC
TRBJ2-1	TRBD1	TRBV7-2	-	CASSWTGTYNEQFF	TGTGCCAGCAGCTGGACAGGGACCTACAATGAGCAGTTCTTC
TRBJ2-2	-	TRBV4-3	few	CASSQAVSNTGELFF	TGCGCCAGCAGCCAAGCGGTCTCGAACACCGGGGAGCTGTTTTTT
TRBJ1-5	TRBD1	TRBV19	-	CASSLRTGDNQPQHF	TGTGCCAGTAGTTTGAGGACAGGGGACAATCAGCCCCAGCATTTT
TRBJ2-7	TRBD1	TRBV19	-	CASTVDRWTGEQYF	TGTGCCAGTACCGTGGACAGGTGGACTGGAGAGCAGTACTTC
TRBJ2-2	-	TRBV7-8	-	CASSLAQGTGELFF	TGTGCCAGCAGCTTAGCGCAGGGCACCGGGGAGCTGTTTTTT
TRBJ2-2	TRBD1	TRBV5-8	-	CASSLGVTGRTGELFF	TGTGCCAGCAGCTTGGGGGTGACAGGGCGGACCGGGGAGCTGTTTTTT
TRBJ2-7	-	TRBV2	few	CASAERVFGVQYF	TGTGCCAGTGCGGAGCGGGTCTTTGGTGTGCAGTACTTC
TRBJ2-5	TRBD2	TRBV5-4	-	CASSGWGSGGRETQYF	TGTGCCAGCAGCGGTTGGGGTAGCGGGGGGCGGGAGACCCAGTACTTC
TRBJ2-3	TRBD2	TRBV14	-	CASSQGTSGVHGTQYF	TGTGCCAGCAGCCAAGGGACTAGCGGAGTCCATGGTACGCAGTATTTT
TRBJ1-6	-	TRBV7-9	-	CASSSSSEGGNSPLHF	TGTGCCAGCAGCAGTAGCTCGGAGGGAGGTAATTCACCCCTCCACTTT
TRBJ1-2	TRBD1	TRBV6-5	-	CASSGDSFYGYTF	TGTGCCAGCAGTGGGGACAGTTTCTATGGCTACACCTTC
TRBJ2-1	-	TRBV6-5	few	CASRRLLGEQFF	TGTGCCAGCAGGCGGTTGTTGGGTGAGCAGTTCTTC
TRBJ2-1	-	TRBV5-1	-	CASSLAGISSYNEQFF	TGCGCCAGCAGCTTGGCCGGGATTAGCTCCTACAATGAGCAGTTCTTC
TRBJ2-7	TRBD2	TRBV28	-	CASSFPVPSTSGRNNEQYF	TGTGCCAGCAGTTTCCCAGTTCCCTCGACTAGCGGGAGGAACAACGAGCAGTACTTC
TRBJ2-1	-	TRBV7-3	few	CASSLGAASYNEQFF	TGTGCCAGCAGCTTAGGCGCTGCTAGCTACAATGAGCAGTTCTTC
TRBJ2-7	-	TRBV6-1	-	CALDGVGYEQYF	TGTGCCCTCGACGGGGTAGGGTACGAGCAGTACTTC
TRBJ1-2	-	TRBV28	-	CASSSSTDRDRLYTF	TGTGCCAGCAGTTCATCAACAGATCGTGATCGTCTTTACACCTTC
TRBJ2-7	-	TRBV9	-	CASSVHSAGEQYF	TGTGCCAGCAGCGTACACTCTGCTGGCGAGCAGTACTTC
TRBJ2-1	TRBD2	TRBV10-2	-	CASSSTSGISYNEQFF	TGCGCCAGCAGTTCGACTAGCGGGATATCCTACAATGAGCAGTTCTTC
TRBJ2-3	-	TRBV5-1	once	CASSFGGSDLSADTQYF	TGCGCCAGCAGCTTCGGTGGGAGCGATTTAAGCGCAGATACGCAGTATTTT
TRBJ2-7	TRBD1	TRBV19	-	CASSDRDYEQYF	TGCGCCAGTAGCGACAGGGACTACGAGCAGTACTTC
TRBJ2-7	-	TRBV12-5	-	CASGSPLQESYEQYF	TGTGCTAGTGGTTCTCCCCTACAGGAATCCTACGAGCAGTACTTC
TRBJ1-4	-	TRBV4-3	few	CASSQTGGNEKLFF	TGCGCCAGCAGCCAAACCGGGGGTAATGAAAAACTGTTTTTT